The rows below give T cell receptor beta chains drawn from one sample of a study of T cell responses to AZD1222 COVID-19 vaccine. Only in-frame clones appear in the TCRdb table, and some are missing; sequencing was by immunoSEQ multiplex PCR. The sample shows about 96,000 clones, roughly nine tenths of them seen only once. The sequencing here drew on peripheral blood, taken on day 0 of AZD1222 vaccination. These receptors were obtained from an adult in good health. CDR3s include the opening cysteine and the closing phenylalanine or tryptophan. A D gene is named only where the DNA matches it firmly. Part of the rows lack a size; the others show once, few, many or a class for expanded clones.

clone_size	v_call	d_call	j_call	cdr3_nt	cdr3_aa
NA	TRBV3-1/TRBV3-2	NA	TRBJ1-1	TGTGCCAGCAGCTCGACAACCATGAACACTGAAGCTTTCTTT	CASSSTTMNTEAFF
NA	TRBV7-6	NA	TRBJ1-2	TGTGCCAGCAGCTTAGTAGTCTTTTGGACAGATACCTATGGCTACACCTTC	CASSLVVFWTDTYGYTF
NA	TRBV6-5	TRBD2	TRBJ2-1	TGTGCCAGCACCGGGGGGGGTAGCTACAATGAGCAGTTCTTC	CASTGGGSYNEQFF
once	TRBV5-1	TRBD2	TRBJ2-1	TGCGCCAGCAGCTTGGATACTAGCGGCTCCTACAATGAGCAGTTCTTC	CASSLDTSGSYNEQFF
few	TRBV14	NA	TRBJ1-5	TGTGCCAGCAGCCTAGGGTCCTATCAGCCCCAGCATTTT	CASSLGSYQPQHF
NA	TRBV7-2	NA	TRBJ2-2	TGTGCCAGCAGCTTAGGTCGGAACACCGGGGAGCTGTTTTTT	CASSLGRNTGELFF
NA	TRBV5-1	TRBD2	TRBJ2-7	TGCGCCAGCAGCTTGGTAGCGGGGGCGGGGAACGAGCAGTACTTC	CASSLVAGAGNEQYF
NA	TRBV10-3	TRBD1	TRBJ2-5	TGTGCCATCAGGCCGGGACAGCTGAGCCAAGAGACCCAGTACTTC	CAIRPGQLSQETQYF
NA	TRBV5-6	NA	TRBJ2-7	TGTGCCAGCAGCCCGAGGGGGGACAGCTCCTACGAGCAGTACTTC	CASSPRGDSSYEQYF
few	TRBV29-1	NA	TRBJ1-3	TGCAGCGTTGGGACGGCAGGAGCGGGAAACACCATATATTTT	CSVGTAGAGNTIYF
once	TRBV4-1	NA	TRBJ2-7	TGCGCCAGCAGCTACCGGGACCTAAGGAGCTACGAGCAGTACTTC	CASSYRDLRSYEQYF
NA	TRBV29-1	TRBD1	TRBJ2-7	TGCAGCGTTGTAGGGTGGGACAGGAACGAGCAGTACTTC	CSVVGWDRNEQYF
few	TRBV7-3	NA	TRBJ2-2	TGTGCCAGCAGCTTAATTCATACCACCGGGGAGCTGTTTTTT	CASSLIHTTGELFF
NA	TRBV6-5	TRBD1	TRBJ1-1	TGTGCCAGCAGGGACTGGACAGGATGGAACACTGAAGCTTTCTTT	CASRDWTGWNTEAFF
once	TRBV7-9	NA	TRBJ1-2	TGTGCCAGCAGCCCTCCGACGGACCAGGTAGTTGGCTACACCTTC	CASSPPTDQVVGYTF
once	TRBV9	NA	TRBJ1-2	TGTGCCAGCAGCCGACAGTCTCCGGTCTATGGCTACACCTTC	CASSRQSPVYGYTF
NA	TRBV6-6	TRBD1	TRBJ1-2	TGTGCCAGCAGTGGGCCTCAGACAGGGACGTATGGCTACACCTTC	CASSGPQTGTYGYTF
few	TRBV5-6	TRBD2	TRBJ2-5	TGTGCCAGCAGCTTGTTCGGACTAGCGGGATTAAAGACCCAGTACTTC	CASSLFGLAGLKTQYF
NA	TRBV5-4	NA	TRBJ1-1	TGTGCCAGCAGCTTGAAGGACCGAAACACTGAAGCTTTCTTT	CASSLKDRNTEAFF
NA	TRBV11-2	TRBD1	TRBJ1-2	TGTGCCAGCAGCTTCTACAGGGGACCTAACTATGGCTACACCTTC	CASSFYRGPNYGYTF
NA	TRBV4-2	NA	TRBJ2-6	TGTGCCAGCAGCCTGCCCGACGGATCTGGGGCCAACGTCCTGACTTTC	CASSLPDGSGANVLTF
NA	TRBV29-1	NA	TRBJ2-7	TGCAGCGTTAAACAGGGAGGGAGCTTGAGCGAGCAGTACTTC	CSVKQGGSLSEQYF
NA	TRBV4-2	NA	TRBJ1-2	TGTGCCAGCAGCCAAGACAGGGACTATGGCTACACCTTC	CASSQDRDYGYTF
NA	TRBV4-1	TRBD1	TRBJ1-5	TGCGCCAGCAGCTCGGACAGGATCAAGCCCCAGCATTTT	CASSSDRIKPQHF
NA	TRBV18	NA	TRBJ2-7	TGTGCCAGCTCACTGACTTCGGGGGATACCTACGAGCAGTACTTC	CASSLTSGDTYEQYF
NA	TRBV2	NA	TRBJ1-3	TGTGCCAGCACCCGGGAGGGCTACTCTGGAAACACCATATATTTT	CASTREGYSGNTIYF
NA	TRBV6-5	NA	TRBJ1-1	TGTGCCAGCAGTTACTCGGGCAGGGACACTGAAGCTTTCTTT	CASSYSGRDTEAFF
NA	TRBV6-5	TRBD1	TRBJ1-2	TGTGCCAGCAGTCCACCGGGACAGGGAAACTATGGCTACACCTTC	CASSPPGQGNYGYTF
NA	TRBV10-2	NA	TRBJ1-5	TGCGCCAGCAGTGAGTCGACAGTTAATCAGCCCCAGCATTTT	CASSESTVNQPQHF
NA	TRBV7-7	TRBD2	TRBJ2-1	TGTGCTAGCAGCCCGAGCGGGGGGGTTTCAGCGCAGTTCTTC	CASSPSGGVSAQFF
NA	TRBV10-1	NA	TRBJ1-5	TGCGCCACCCATATTCAGCCCCAGCATTTT	CATHIQPQHF
NA	TRBV7-8	TRBD1	TRBJ2-5	TGTGCCAGCAGCCGAGACAGGGGAGTCGGGGAGACCCAGTACTTC	CASSRDRGVGETQYF
NA	TRBV4-3	NA	TRBJ2-6	TGCGCCAGCAGCCAAGATATAGGAACCGGGGCCAACGTCCTGACTTTC	CASSQDIGTGANVLTF
NA	TRBV3-1/TRBV3-2	TRBD1	TRBJ1-5	TGTGCCAGCAGCCAAGATAACAGGGGCGGTGCTCAGCCCCAGCATTTT	CASSQDNRGGAQPQHF
NA	TRBV9	NA	TRBJ1-2	TGTGCCAGCAGCGTTAGCCCGATAGCTAACTATGGCTACACCTTC	CASSVSPIANYGYTF
NA	TRBV28	TRBD1	TRBJ1-5	TGTGCCAGCAGCACACCTGCAGGGGGCAAGAGCAATCAGCCCCAGCATTTT	CASSTPAGGKSNQPQHF
NA	TRBV19	NA	TRBJ1-2	TGTGCCAGCCGAGACCGGGACACCCCTAATGGCTACACCTTC	CASRDRDTPNGYTF
NA	TRBV21-1	NA	TRBJ1-1	TGTGCCAGCAGCTGTCCCGTAGTGGGGAACACTGAAGCTTTCTTT	CASSCPVVGNTEAFF
NA	TRBV6-5	TRBD1	TRBJ1-1	TGTGCCAGCAGCCAATTAAACAGGGGCACTGAAGCTTTCTTT	CASSQLNRGTEAFF
NA	TRBV3-1/TRBV3-2	TRBD2	TRBJ2-3	TGTGCCAGCAGCCAAAAGCTTAGCGGGGGAGCAGATACGCAGTATTTT	CASSQKLSGGADTQYF
NA	TRBV3-1/TRBV3-2	TRBD1	TRBJ2-1	TGTGCCAGCAGCCTAAGACAGGGGGACGGCAATGAGCAGTTCTTC	CASSLRQGDGNEQFF
NA	TRBV27	TRBD1	TRBJ2-7	TGTGCCAGCAGTCCCCGTCCGGGACAGTGGTTCTACGAGCAGTACTTC	CASSPRPGQWFYEQYF
few	TRBV19	NA	TRBJ2-7	TGTGCCAGTAGTATTTCCGACTCCTACGAGCAGTACTTC	CASSISDSYEQYF
NA	TRBV5-1	TRBD1	TRBJ1-5	TGCGCCAGCAGCTCGCAGGGGGCAATAGGTCAGCCCCAGCATTTT	CASSSQGAIGQPQHF
once	TRBV6-5	TRBD1	TRBJ1-2	TGTGCCAGCAGTTACACCGGGACAGTAAACTATGGCTACACCTTC	CASSYTGTVNYGYTF
NA	TRBV18	TRBD1	TRBJ1-2	TGTGCCAGCTCACCCGCCGTGGGGACAGGGACTGGCTACACCTTC	CASSPAVGTGTGYTF
once	TRBV18	NA	TRBJ2-5	TGTGCCAGCTCACCACCAATGAGACCGGGGCGGACCCAGTACTTC	CASSPPMRPGRTQYF
NA	TRBV7-3	TRBD2	TRBJ2-3	TGTGCCAGCAGCCAAGGGACTAGCGGGGGGCTCACAGATACGCAGTATTTT	CASSQGTSGGLTDTQYF
NA	TRBV6-6	NA	TRBJ1-6	TGTGCCAGCAGCCCTACAGTAGGTAATTCACCCCTCCACTTT	CASSPTVGNSPLHF
NA	TRBV29-1	TRBD1	TRBJ1-1	TGCAGCGTTGAAGGGGACAGGGTACGGTTTGAAGCTTTCTTT	CSVEGDRVRFEAFF
NA	TRBV28	NA	TRBJ2-7	TGTGCCAGCAGTTTGGGCACAGGGCTCGACGAGCAGTACTTC	CASSLGTGLDEQYF
NA	TRBV30	NA	TRBJ1-6	TGTGCCTGGAGTGTGGACAGCGAGATTAATTCACCCCTCCACTTT	CAWSVDSEINSPLHF